This entry lists 26 T cell receptor beta chains sequenced from one sample in a study of blood T cell repertoires in COVID-19. The table came from immunoSEQ multiplex PCR; TCRdb's copy has only in-frame clones and leaves some out. The sample contains fewer than 200,000 clones, over 75% of which appear only once. The material sequenced was peripheral blood. The receptor source for this set is a man aged 55 to 70 who had recovered from COVID-19.

The V gene is TRBV18, the J gene TRBJ2-1; D unclear. V gave up 3 bases and J gave up 10 bases, with 13 bases separating them. CDR1 KGHSH and CDR2 LQKENI come from the germline V gene. The CDR3 contains 13 residues. CDR3 residues: CASSPRTNLEQFF. The CDR3 bases are TGTGCCAGCTCACCTAGAACCAACCTCGAGCAGTTCTTC. The full variable domain, rest sourced from reference TRBV18 and TRBJ2-1, is NAGVMQNPRHLVRRRGQEARLRCSPMKGHSHVYWYRQLPEEGLKFMVYLQKENIIDESGMPKERFSAEFPKEGPSILRIQQVVRGDSAAYFCASSPRTNLEQFFGPGTRLTVL.

The table lists this clone with a count of one. This rearrangement joins TRBV5-4 to TRBJ2-3, with 9 bases lining up with TRBD2. V lost 1 base, J lost 1 base, and 1 base stayed unmatched. The CDR3 totals 15 residues. Germline CDR1 SGHNT, CDR2 YYREEE (reference sequence). Here the CDR3 reads CASSLPSGGTDTQYF. The CDR3 DNA sequence: TGTGCCAGCAGCTTGCCTAGCGGGGGCACAGATACGCAGTATTTT.

The rearrangement uses TRBV6-5 and TRBJ1-5, with D uncertain. The CDR3 extends over 14 amino acids. The V and J ends lost 2 bases and 5 bases respectively, with 10 bases between them. Germline values: CDR1 MNHEY, CDR2 SVGAGI. The CDR3 reads CASSYGRSYQPQHF. The CDR3 DNA is TGTGCCAGCAGTTACGGGAGATCTTATCAGCCCCAGCATTTT.

The chain uses TRBV18 and TRBJ1-1, with D possibly TRBD1 on 5 matching bases. Between the trimmed V and J ends, which lost 3 bases and 7 bases, there was a span of 6 bases. The CDR3 runs 11 residues. Germline CDR1 reads KGHSH; CDR2 reads LQKENI. The CDR3 is CASSPQGEAFF. The CDR3 DNA reads TGTGCCAGCTCACCCCAGGGTGAAGCTTTCTTT.

The V and J genes are TRBV2 and TRBJ2-5; TRBD1 aligns across 11 bases. With 4 bases clipped from V and 5 bases from J, the junction kept 6 bases outside the gene matches. Germline lookup yields CDR1 SNHLY and CDR2 FYNNEI. The CDR3 is made up of 15 amino acids. The chain's CDR3 is CASSGDRGFGETQYF. The CDR3 DNA follows: TGTGCCAGCAGTGGGGACAGGGGGTTCGGGGAGACCCAGTACTTC.

This chain links TRBV9 with TRBJ1-5; D is unresolved. Germline V gene lookup returns CDR1 SGDLS and CDR2 YYNGEE. V was cut by 2 bases and J by 3 bases, with 12 bases left in between. The CDR3 is 15 amino acids. The CDR3 coding sequence is TGTGCCAGCAGCGTGGCCGGAGATCTCAATCAGCCCCAGCATTTT. As protein: CASSVAGDLNQPQHF. Filled out from reference TRBV9 and TRBJ1-5, the complete variable domain reads DSGVTQTPKHLITATGQRVTLRCSPRSGDLSVYWYQQSLDQGLQFLIQYYNGEERAKGNILERFSAQQFPDLHSELNLSSLELGDSALYFCASSVAGDLNQPQHFGDGTRLSIL.

The chain uses TRBV7-9 and TRBJ1-5, with 9 bases matching TRBD1. The CDR3 covers 15 residues. Germline V lookup: CDR1 SEHNR, CDR2 FQNEAQ (reference sequence). With 5 bases clipped from V and 3 bases from J, the junction kept 5 bases outside the gene matches. CDR3 residues: CASSRGTGYNQPQHF. The CDR3 DNA reads as TGTGCCAGCAGCCGCGGGACAGGGTACAATCAGCCCCAGCATTTT. The whole variable domain, remainder taken from reference TRBV7-9 and TRBJ1-5, is DTGVSQNPRHKITKRGQNVTFRCDPISEHNRLYWYRQTLGQGPEFLTYFQNEAQLEKSRLLSDRFSAERPKGSFSTLEIQRTEQGDSAMYLCASSRGTGYNQPQHFGDGTRLSIL.

This sequence joins TRBV3-1 (or the pseudogene TRBV3-2) and TRBJ1-5, with D possibly being TRBD1 (5 bases). Between the trimmed V and J ends, which lost 0 bases and 6 bases, there was a span of 12 bases. The CDR3 has 15 residues. Germline V gives CDR1 LGHDT, CDR2 YNNKEL (reference sequence). The CDR3 spells CASSQDSGGIQPQHF. DNA of the CDR3: TGTGCCAGCAGCCAAGATTCCGGGGGGATTCAGCCCCAGCATTTT.

This chain uses TRBV19 with TRBJ2-1; 9 bases match TRBD1. This CDR3 is 16 amino acids long. V trimming: 4 bases; J trimming: 7 bases; junction bases outside the gene matches: 11. CDR1 LNHDA and CDR2 SQIVND come from the germline V gene (reference sequence). The CDR3 DNA reads as TGTGCCAGTAGTACCCCGGGACAGGGAAGGAAGAATGAGCAGTTCTTC. It codes for CASSTPGQGRKNEQFF.

The V call is TRBV6-4, the J call TRBJ2-5; 11 bases line up with TRBD2. The trim removed 3 bases at V and 2 bases at J, leaving 5 bases unmatched. CDR3 length: 16 residues. Germline V gives CDR1 MRHNA, CDR2 SNTAGT. The DNA of the CDR3 is TGTGCCAGCAGTGAGACCGGGACTAGCGGTCAAGAGACCCAGTACTTC. Its protein is CASSETGTSGQETQYF.

Details on this clone: The conserved phenylalanine or tryptophan normally closing the CDR3 is absent here, so this likely arose from a read error. Because the CDR3's place on the DNA is in doubt, the DNA is left out and the CDR3 is given as listed by TCRdb. V is TRBV5-5 and J is TRBJ2-7; TRBD1 is the table's D call, not checked against the DNA. The CDR3 totals 14 residues, both ends included. The germline CDR1 and CDR2 sequences are SGHKS and YYEKEE (reference sequence). CDR3 loop: CASSRDSGQGEGKS.

V gene TRBV24-1 combines with J gene TRBJ2-3; 7 nucleotides agree with TRBD1. Germline V lookup: CDR1 KGHDR, CDR2 SFDVKD. V shed 3 bases and J 5 bases; nucleotides not matched to a gene: 7. This CDR3 spans 15 amino acids. The CDR3 DNA is TGTGCCACCAGTGATATTCACAGGGGAAGAGATACGCAGTATTTT. This sequence encodes CATSDIHRGRDTQYF.

The chain combines TRBV7-9 with TRBJ2-7; perhaps TRBD1 as D (5 bases). This CDR3 has 15 residues. With 1 base removed from V and 6 bases from J, the gap between germline ends came to 16 bases. The germline V gene encodes CDR1 SEHNR and CDR2 FQNEAQ (reference sequence). The CDR3 DNA reads TGTGCCAGCAGCTTAGTCCCCGCAGGGCTGGGCGAGCAGTACTTC. Protein sequence: CASSLVPAGLGEQYF. The full variable domain, with the rest looked up from reference TRBV7-9 and TRBJ2-7, is DTGVSQNPRHKITKRGQNVTFRCDPISEHNRLYWYRQTLGQGPEFLTYFQNEAQLEKSRLLSDRFSAERPKGSFSTLEIQRTEQGDSAMYLCASSLVPAGLGEQYFGPGTRLTVT.

The chain recombines TRBV7-2 with TRBJ1-6; TRBD1 agrees at 8 bases. After removal of 1 base from V and 9 bases from J, the junction contained 2 bases not matched to a gene. CDR3 length equals 14 residues. Germline V gene sequence: CDR1 SGHTA, CDR2 FQGNSA. In DNA, the CDR3 is TGTGCCAGCAGCTTAGATCAGGGGGCTTCACCCCTCCACTTT. Translating gives CASSLDQGASPLHF.

The genes are TRBV5-1 and TRBJ2-2; 9 bases agree with TRBD1. Per the germline V gene, CDR1 is SGHRS and CDR2 is YFSETQ. The CDR3 is 15 amino acids. The J segment lost 5 bases and the V segment lost 3 bases, leaving 5 bases of the junction unmatched. The CDR3 nucleotides are TGCGCCAGCAGCTCGGGACAGGGCTTAACCGGGGAGCTGTTTTTT. The encoded protein is CASSSGQGLTGELFF.

The chain combines TRBV12-3 or TRBV12-4 with TRBJ1-2; D is perhaps TRBD1 (5 bases). The germline V and J ends were trimmed by 6 bases and 9 bases, with 14 bases remaining between them. There are 12 residues in the CDR3. The CDR3 coding sequence is TGTGCCAGCAGCCCCTGGGGGGTTAGCTACACCTTC. As protein: CASSPWGVSYTF.

This chain links TRBV5-1 with TRBJ1-1, with D possibly TRBD1 on 5 matching bases. Germline V CDR1 and CDR2: SGHRS, YFSETQ. The CDR3 has 15 amino acids. Trimming left V 2 bases short and J 1 base short, with 12 bases between. The CDR3 loop reads CASSLGALPNTEAFF. Written as DNA, the CDR3 is TGCGCCAGCAGCTTAGGGGCCCTTCCGAACACTGAAGCTTTCTTT.

The chain employs TRBV11-2 and TRBJ2-2; a weak D match, TRBD2 (5 bases). The V gene's germline CDR1 is SGHAT and CDR2 FQNNGV. V lost 2 bases to trimming and J lost 1 base, with 8 bases between them. The CDR3 runs 15 residues. CDR3 in amino acids: CASSLLAKNTGELFF. The CDR3 DNA is TGTGCCAGCAGCTTACTAGCAAAGAACACCGGGGAGCTGTTTTTT.

The chain joins TRBV10-2 to TRBJ2-3; 9 nucleotides match TRBD2. The CDR3 is 17 residues long. Germline V gives CDR1 WSHSY, CDR2 SAAADI. Trimming took 6 bases from V and 1 from J; bases not matched to a gene: 11. The CDR3 is CASSFLSGGSRTDTQYF. The CDR3 DNA follows: TGCGCCAGCAGCTTTCTGAGCGGGGGGTCCCGCACAGATACGCAGTATTTT.

This clone was seen just once. The CDR3, as DNA: TGTGCCAGCAGCTGGGGCAGGGCTATAAACAATGAGCAGTTCTTC. It codes for CASSWGRAINNEQFF. The chain links TRBV3-1 (or the pseudogene TRBV3-2) to TRBJ2-1; D is perhaps TRBD1 (5 bases). Germline loops: CDR1 LGHDT, CDR2 YNNKEL (reference sequence). Trimming took off 5 bases at V and 5 bases at J, with 16 bases between the two ends. The CDR3 totals 15 residues.

This clone was seen a single time. V usage is TRBV9 and J usage is TRBJ2-3; D is perhaps TRBD1 (6 bases). The V and J ends lost 3 bases and 6 bases respectively, with 17 bases between them. This CDR3 comprises 15 residues. The germline gives CDR1 SGDLS, CDR2 YYNGEE. CDR3 sequence: CASSARDKIRDTQYF. The CDR3 DNA reads TGTGCCAGCAGCGCCCGGGACAAGATCCGGGATACGCAGTATTTT.

This sequence joins TRBV7-9 and TRBJ2-2; D is uncertain. CDR1 is SEHNR and CDR2 is FQNEAQ in the germline V gene (reference sequence). The CDR3 is made up of 14 amino acids. The V gene lost 1 base and the J gene lost 2 bases, with 5 bases spanning the gap. The CDR3: CASSLGQNTGELFF. The CDR3 DNA reads TGTGCCAGCAGCTTAGGGCAAAACACCGGGGAGCTGTTTTTT. The complete variable domain, with remaining parts taken from reference TRBV7-9 and TRBJ2-2, reads DTGVSQNPRHKITKRGQNVTFRCDPISEHNRLYWYRQTLGQGPEFLTYFQNEAQLEKSRLLSDRFSAERPKGSFSTLEIQRTEQGDSAMYLCASSLGQNTGELFFGEGSRLTVL.

This chain joins TRBV5-1 and TRBJ1-6; tentatively, D is TRBD1 (5 bases). CDR1 is SGHRS and CDR2 is YFSETQ in the germline V gene. Trimming pared 0 bases from V and 8 bases from J, leaving 12 bases between. The CDR3 covers 15 residues. The CDR3 here is CASSLAARVDSPLHF. For the CDR3, the DNA is TGCGCCAGCAGCTTGGCCGCCAGGGTGGATTCACCCCTCCACTTT.

The chain recombines TRBV30 with TRBJ1-5, with a weak D call TRBD1 (6 bases). The CDR3 is made up of 13 amino acids. V lost 2 bases, J lost 6 bases, and 11 bases lay in between. Per the germline V gene, CDR1 is GTSNPN and CDR2 is SVGIG (reference sequence). Written as DNA, the CDR3 is TGTGCCTGGAGTAAGAGGGGGAGTCAGCCCCAGCATTTT. Translation: CAWSKRGSQPQHF.

The chain uses TRBV7-2 and TRBJ2-1; a possible D gene is TRBD1 (6 bases). The CDR3 runs 16 residues. Germline CDR1 SGHTA, CDR2 FQGNSA. The V and J ends lost 6 bases and 3 bases respectively, with 18 bases between them. CDR3 in amino acids: CASSKTRGQGYNEQFF. In DNA, the CDR3 is TGTGCCAGCAGTAAGACCCGGGGACAAGGCTACAATGAGCAGTTCTTC. The full variable domain, completed using reference TRBV7-2 and TRBJ2-1, is GAGVSQSPSNKVTEKGKDVELRCDPISGHTALYWYRQSLGQGLEFLIYFQGNSAPDKSGLPSDRFSAERTGGSVSTLTIQRTQQEDSAVYLCASSKTRGQGYNEQFFGPGTRLTVL.

This clone was recorded a few times. The chain has TRBV10-3 and TRBJ1-5; TRBD1 might be the D (5 bases). V lost 0 bases, J lost 8 bases, and 8 bases lay in between. This CDR3 has 13 amino acids. CDR1 and CDR2 from the germline V gene are ENHRY and SYGVKD. Written as DNA, the CDR3 is TGTGCCATCAGTGAGTCAACCAGGGAGCCCCAGCATTTT. Its translation: CAISESTREPQHF.